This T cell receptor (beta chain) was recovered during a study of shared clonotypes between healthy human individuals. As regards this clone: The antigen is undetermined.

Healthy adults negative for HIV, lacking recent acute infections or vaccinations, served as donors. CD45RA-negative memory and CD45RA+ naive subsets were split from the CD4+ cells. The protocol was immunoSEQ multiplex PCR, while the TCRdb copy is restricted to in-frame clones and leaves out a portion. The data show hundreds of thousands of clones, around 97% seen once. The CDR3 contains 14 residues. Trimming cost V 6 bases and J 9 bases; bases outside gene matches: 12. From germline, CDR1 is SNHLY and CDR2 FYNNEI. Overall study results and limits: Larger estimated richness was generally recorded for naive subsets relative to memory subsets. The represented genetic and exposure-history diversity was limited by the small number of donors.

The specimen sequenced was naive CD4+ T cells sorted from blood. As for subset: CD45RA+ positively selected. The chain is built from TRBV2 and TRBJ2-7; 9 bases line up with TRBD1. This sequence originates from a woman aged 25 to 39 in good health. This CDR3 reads CASRLQGALSGQYF. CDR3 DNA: TGTGCCAGCAGACTACAGGGGGCCCTTTCCGGGCAGTACTTC.